This entry describes one T cell receptor beta chain. The data were taken from a study of cytomegalovirus exposure and HLA in healthy donors. Study-level information: T cells numbering around 190 million yielded some 100 million unique TCR beta sequences in an earlier analysis. Membership in the Caucasian-associated ancestry cluster was found for 81% of 398 genotyped donors.

The PCR had 60 Vbeta and 13 Jbeta primers. Measured with immunoSEQ multiplex PCR; TCRdb has only the in-frame clones, and not every one. This sample has 75,000 to 100,000 clones; around 77% occur once, and the top ten carry 3% to 3.5%. Trimming shortened V by 4 bases and J by 5 bases, and 12 bases separated the two germline ends. The CDR3 extends over 13 amino acids. In germline, CDR1 is SGHNT, CDR2 YYREEE (reference sequence). This sequence originates from a man aged 35-49 years in good health and CMV-seronegative. The sequencing input was PBMCs. J is TRBJ2-5 and V is TRBV5-4; D perhaps matches TRBD1 (6 bases). CDR3 DNA sequence: TGTGCCAGCAGCCCCGGACAGAGTGAGACCCAGTACTTC. It is translated as CASSPGQSETQYF.